The 14 T cell receptor beta chains in this list originate from one sample, sequenced in a study of vaccination and CD4 T cells after COVID-19 (dated by TCRdb to 2022 to 2024). Antigens of these TCRs are unknown. This specimen's treatment or condition label, per the study, means: roughly nine-day PBMC culture with coronavirus spike peptide pools or control peptides (ViraFEST assay). Libraries were constructed by PCR. The run used an Illumina iSeq 100. At the Johns Hopkins FTIC core, DNA from the cultured CD4+ T cells underwent TCR sequencing with the Oncomine TCR Beta short-read assay. TCRdb took the public reads, trimmed them with fastp at Q25, ran MiXCR for clone calling and kept in-frame beta chains. Rows with one shared CDR3 protein collapse into an entry with the most common genes and DNA. Counted in this sample were about 17,000 distinct CDR3 sequences; over 50% of them appeared once. Together, the top ten hold roughly 9.6% of the sample.

The sequenced sample consisted of CD4+ T cells from blood, cultured in vitro. The receptor set was obtained from a human donor who had recovered from COVID-19.

The chain links TRBV30 to TRBJ2-7; TRBD2 matches at 11 bases. The CDR3 is 18 amino acids. CDR1 GTSNPN and CDR2 SVGIG come from the germline V gene (reference sequence). V shed 3 bases, J shed 2 bases, and the junction held 15 bases outside the gene matches. CDR3: CAWRDLKLTSGTTYEQYF. CDR3 nucleotides: TGTGCCTGGAGAGACCTCAAATTGACTAGCGGGACAACCTACGAGCAGTACTTC. Drawing the rest from reference TRBV30 and TRBJ2-7, the complete variable domain is SQTIHQWPATLVQPVGSPLSLECTVEGTSNPNLYWYRQAAGRGLQLLFYSVGIGQISSEVPQNLSASRPQDRQFILSSKKLLLSDSGFYLCAWRDLKLTSGTTYEQYFGPGTRLTVT.

The rearrangement links TRBV6-2 or TRBV6-3 to TRBJ2-3; D is possibly TRBD1 or TRBD2 (5 bases each). CDR1 and CDR2 from the germline V gene are MNHEY and SVGEGT. V was cut by 0 bases and J by 5 bases, with 18 bases left in between. The CDR3 loop spans 17 amino acids. The CDR3 nucleotides read TGTGCCAGCAGTTACTCGAGGAGTTCCCCGAGGGGAGATACGCAGTATTTT. It codes for CASSYSRSSPRGDTQYF.

Turning to this clonotype: At one end, the junction sequence differs from germline, possibly due to a read error. This chain uses TRBV19 with TRBJ1-2; weak D call: TRBD1 (6 bases). CDR3 length equals 17 residues. CDR1 and CDR2 from the germline V gene are LNHDA and SQIVND (reference sequence). The CDR3 region is CASRASEFRGGYYGYTF. In DNA form, the CDR3 reads TGTGCCAGTAGGGCATCCGAATTCCGAGGGGGTTACTATGGCTATACCTTC.

The sample holds a few counts of this clonotype. CDR3 bases: TGTGCCAGTACGACGGGGGCGCTATCCTACGAGCAGTACTTC. This translates into CASTTGALSYEQYF. The chain joins TRBV28 to TRBJ2-7; the D call may be TRBD1 or TRBD2 (6 bases each). V was cut by 9 bases and J by 1 base, with 16 bases left in between. The CDR3 loop spans 14 amino acids. The V gene's germline CDR1 is MDHEN and CDR2 SYDVKM. Supplemented by reference TRBV28 and TRBJ2-7, the full variable domain reads DVKVTQSSRYLVKRTGEKVFLECVQDMDHENMFWYRQDPGLGLRLIYFSYDVKMKEKGDIPEGYSVSREKKERFSLILESASTNQTSMYLCASTTGALSYEQYFGPGTRLTVT.

The gene calls are TRBV28 and TRBJ1-2; the D gene is possibly TRBD1 (5 bases). Germline loops: CDR1 MDHEN, CDR2 SYDVKM. V dropped 6 bases and J dropped 5 bases, with 7 bases sitting between them. The CDR3 has 11 residues. The DNA for the CDR3 is TGTGCCAGCAGCTCAGGGTATGGCTACACCTTC. Its translation: CASSSGYGYTF.

The chain uses TRBV7-2 and TRBJ2-3, with 8 nucleotides matching TRBD2. The germline V gene has CDR1 SGHTA and CDR2 FQGNSA. The CDR3 is 15 amino acids. The junction had 10 bases not matched to a gene; V was cut back by 7 bases and J by 4 bases. The CDR3: CASTLSGGLPDTQYF. The CDR3 DNA follows: TGTGCCAGCACGTTGTCGGGAGGGCTGCCAGATACGCAGTATTTT.

In DNA form, the CDR3 reads TGTGCCAGCAGTTTAGCGGGTTTCACAGATACGCAGTATTTT. This gives the protein CASSLAGFTDTQYF. The chain couples TRBV6-4 to TRBJ2-3; 7 bases map to TRBD2. The CDR3 consists of 14 residues. The J segment lost 2 bases and the V segment lost 5 bases, leaving 4 bases of the junction unmatched. The V gene's germline CDR1 is MRHNA and CDR2 SNTAGT.

The chain combines TRBV11-3 with TRBJ2-3; the D call may be TRBD1 or TRBD2 (5 bases each). Trimming removed 5 bases from V and 8 bases from J, with 11 bases in between. The germline gives CDR1 SGHNT, CDR2 YENEEA. This CDR3 region has 12 residues. In DNA form, the CDR3 reads TGTGCCAGCAGCGTAAGTGGGACTACGCAGTATTTT. Residues: CASSVSGTTQYF.

Here the CDR3 reads CASTLGRENTEAFF. In DNA, the CDR3 is TGTGCCAGCACCCTCGGACGGGAAAACACTGAAGCTTTCTTT. The chain recombines TRBV7-2 with TRBJ1-1, with D hard to call. The germline V and J ends were trimmed by 7 bases and 2 bases, with 14 bases remaining between them. CDR1 and CDR2 (germline): SGHTA, FQGNSA. This CDR3 contains 14 residues.

The genes are TRBV28 and TRBJ2-1; D is undetermined. Germline-derived CDR1 and CDR2 are MDHEN and SYDVKM. The CDR3 loop spans 13 amino acids. Trimming took off 3 bases at V and 9 bases at J, with 12 bases between the two ends. CDR3 nucleotides: TGTGCCAGCAGTTTCAGATCCGGCGGTGAGCAGTTCTTC. Translating it yields CASSFRSGGEQFF.

The V and J genes are TRBV19 and TRBJ2-2; either TRBD1 or TRBD2 may fit D (6 bases each). CDR1 LNHDA and CDR2 SQIVND come from the germline V gene (reference sequence). This CDR3 comprises 14 residues. V lost 7 bases, J lost 6 bases, and 15 bases lay in between. CDR3 bases: TGTGCCAGTAAGGGGGGCGACTGGGCCGGGGAGCTGTTTTTT. As protein: CASKGGDWAGELFF.

This clonotype was seen more than once but under ten times. V and J are TRBV28 and TRBJ1-1, with D possibly matching TRBD1 (5 bases). This CDR3 spans 15 amino acids. Trimming left V 3 bases short and J 1 base short, with 12 bases between. Germline CDR1 and CDR2: MDHEN and SYDVKM. The CDR3: CASSFTRDWNTEAFF. The CDR3 nucleotides read TGTGCCAGCAGTTTTACCCGGGACTGGAACACTGAAGCTTTCTTT.

This chain uses TRBV20-1 with TRBJ2-2; 8 bases are shared with TRBD1. Germline V gene data show CDR1 as DFQATT and CDR2 as SNEGSKA (reference sequence). V lost 5 bases to trimming and J lost 4 bases; unmatched junction nucleotides: 6. This CDR3 spans 14 amino acids. The CDR3 bases are TGCAGTGCTCGTACGGACAGGGCCACCGGGGAGCTGTTTTTT. Amino acids: CSARTDRATGELFF.

The chain is built from TRBV5-1 and TRBJ2-1; TRBD2 is a possible D gene (6 bases). CDR1 SGHRS and CDR2 YFSETQ come from the germline V gene. Trimming pared 6 bases from V and 2 bases from J, leaving 15 bases between. This CDR3 has 15 amino acids. Here the CDR3 reads CASTENSGTYNEQFF. The CDR3 DNA reads as TGCGCCAGCACGGAGAATAGCGGAACCTACAATGAGCAGTTCTTC. Using reference TRBV5-1 and TRBJ2-1 for the parts outside the CDR3, the full variable domain is KAGVTQTPRYLIKTRGQQVTLSCSPISGHRSVSWYQQTPGQGLQFLFEYFSETQRNKGNFPGRFSGRQFSNSRSEMNVSTLELGDSALYLCASTENSGTYNEQFFGPGTRLTVL.